The clone carrying this TCR beta chain was detected many times. As yet, its antigen is unknown. The CDR3 runs 14 residues. The V gene's germline CDR1 is SQVTM and CDR2 ANQGSEA. V dropped 4 bases and J dropped 4; count of bases not matched to a gene: 9. The data stem from a study of blood T cells in healthy people across ages. PCR was performed a second time for roughly 7 to 11 cycles using a sample-barcoded 5' primer and a J-beta primer mix. TCRdb redid the calling of the 5' RACE reads with MiXCR, one entry per CDR3 protein. Among 1.5 million to 2 million distinct CDR3 sequences, roughly 27% were seen once, and the ten largest hold 7.7%. Whole-study findings and limits: Calculation of diversity from one million T cells yielded estimates considered to be underestimates.

Material for sequencing was blood. The receptor's source is a woman under 40 in good health. The rearrangement links TRBV29-1 to TRBJ1-2; 7 bases line up with TRBD1. The CDR3 is CSVVPSGTAYGYTF. The CDR3 DNA is TGCAGCGTTGTCCCTTCCGGGACAGCCTATGGCTACACCTTC.